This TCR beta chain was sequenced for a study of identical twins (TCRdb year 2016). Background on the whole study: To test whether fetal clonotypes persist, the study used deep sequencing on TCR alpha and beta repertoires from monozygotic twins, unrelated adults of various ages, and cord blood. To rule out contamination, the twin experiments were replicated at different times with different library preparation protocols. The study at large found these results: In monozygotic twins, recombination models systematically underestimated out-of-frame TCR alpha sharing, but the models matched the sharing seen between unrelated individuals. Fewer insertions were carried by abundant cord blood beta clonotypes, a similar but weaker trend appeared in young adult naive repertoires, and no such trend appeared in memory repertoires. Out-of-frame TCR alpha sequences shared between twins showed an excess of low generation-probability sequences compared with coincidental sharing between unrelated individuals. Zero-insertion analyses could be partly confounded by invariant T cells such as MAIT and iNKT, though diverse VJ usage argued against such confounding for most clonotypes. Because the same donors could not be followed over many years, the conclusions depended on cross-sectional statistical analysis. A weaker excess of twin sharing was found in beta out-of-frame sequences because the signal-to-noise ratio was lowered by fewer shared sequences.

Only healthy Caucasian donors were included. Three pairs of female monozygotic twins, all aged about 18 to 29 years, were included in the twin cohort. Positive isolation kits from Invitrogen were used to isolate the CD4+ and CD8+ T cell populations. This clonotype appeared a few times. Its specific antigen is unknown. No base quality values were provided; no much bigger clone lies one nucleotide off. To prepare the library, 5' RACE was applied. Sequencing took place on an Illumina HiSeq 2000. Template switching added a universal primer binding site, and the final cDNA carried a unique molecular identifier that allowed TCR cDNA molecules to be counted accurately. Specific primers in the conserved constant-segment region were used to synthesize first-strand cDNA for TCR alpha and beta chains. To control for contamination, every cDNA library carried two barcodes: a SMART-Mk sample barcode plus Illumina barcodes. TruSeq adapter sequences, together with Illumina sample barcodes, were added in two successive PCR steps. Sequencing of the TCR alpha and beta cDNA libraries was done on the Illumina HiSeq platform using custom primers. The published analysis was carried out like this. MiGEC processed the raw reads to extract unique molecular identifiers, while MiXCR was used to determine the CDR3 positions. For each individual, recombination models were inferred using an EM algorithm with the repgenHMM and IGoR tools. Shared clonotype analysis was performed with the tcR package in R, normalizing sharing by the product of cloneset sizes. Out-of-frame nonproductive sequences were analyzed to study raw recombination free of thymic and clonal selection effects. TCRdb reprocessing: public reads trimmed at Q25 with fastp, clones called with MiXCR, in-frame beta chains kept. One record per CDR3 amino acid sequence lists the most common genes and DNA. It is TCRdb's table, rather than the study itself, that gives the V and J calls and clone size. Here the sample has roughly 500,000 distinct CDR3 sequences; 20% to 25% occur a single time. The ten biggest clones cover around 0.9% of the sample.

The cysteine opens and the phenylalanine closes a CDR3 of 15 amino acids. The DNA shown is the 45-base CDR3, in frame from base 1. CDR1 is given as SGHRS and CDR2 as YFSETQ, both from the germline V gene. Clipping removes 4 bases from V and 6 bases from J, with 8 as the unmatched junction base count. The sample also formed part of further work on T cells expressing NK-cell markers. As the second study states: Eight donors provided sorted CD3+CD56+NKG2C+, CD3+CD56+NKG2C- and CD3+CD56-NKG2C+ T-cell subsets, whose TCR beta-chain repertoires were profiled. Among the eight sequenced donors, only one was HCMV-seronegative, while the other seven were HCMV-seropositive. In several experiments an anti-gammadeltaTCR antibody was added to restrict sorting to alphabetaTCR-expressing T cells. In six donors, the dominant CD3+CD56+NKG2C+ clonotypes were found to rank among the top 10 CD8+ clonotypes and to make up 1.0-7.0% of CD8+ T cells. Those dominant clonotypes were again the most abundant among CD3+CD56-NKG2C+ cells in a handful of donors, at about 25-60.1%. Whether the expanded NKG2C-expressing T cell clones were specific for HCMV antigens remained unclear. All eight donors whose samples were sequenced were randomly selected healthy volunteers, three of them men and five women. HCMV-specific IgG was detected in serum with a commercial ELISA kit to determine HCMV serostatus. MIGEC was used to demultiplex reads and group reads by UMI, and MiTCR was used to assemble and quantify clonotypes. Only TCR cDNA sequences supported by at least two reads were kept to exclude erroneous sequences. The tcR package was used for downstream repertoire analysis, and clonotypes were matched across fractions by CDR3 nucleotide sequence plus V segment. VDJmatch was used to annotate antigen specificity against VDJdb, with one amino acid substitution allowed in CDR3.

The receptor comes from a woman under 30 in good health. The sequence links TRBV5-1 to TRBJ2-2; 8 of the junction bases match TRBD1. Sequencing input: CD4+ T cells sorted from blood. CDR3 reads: CASSTRTGRPGELFF. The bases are TGCGCCAGCAGCACGAGGACAGGGCGGCCCGGGGAGCTGTTTTTT. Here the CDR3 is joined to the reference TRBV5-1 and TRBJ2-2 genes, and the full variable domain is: KAGVTQTPRYLIKTRGQQVTLSCSPISGHRSVSWYQQTPGQGLQFLFEYFSETQRNKGNFPGRFSGRQFSNSRSEMNVSTLELGDSALYLCASSTRTGRPGELFFGEGSRLTVL.